This T cell receptor (beta chain) comes out of a study of post-analysis software for immune sequencing data (dated by TCRdb to about 2015). About the investigation overall: The recorded disease courses included relapsing-remitting, secondary progressive and progressive-relapsing multiple sclerosis, and some patients had no subtype annotation. The patient repertoires were compared against approximately eleven previously published healthy control repertoires obtained from donors aged roughly 6 to 28 years. A subset of samples was prepared in parallel using single-end sample barcoding, then pooled and co-amplified after Illumina adapter ligation.

From a lookup of the germline V gene, CDR1 and CDR2 are SQVTM and ANQGSEA. The CDR3 sequence holds 14 residues, the cysteine and phenylalanine included. Of the read, only the CDR3 DNA is kept; its 42 bases are in frame from base 1. Trimming at the junction amounts to 0 bases on V and 1 base on J, and the germline ends lie 10 bases apart. This specimen's time point label, per the study, means: second blood draw from one MS patient after hematopoietic stem cell transplantation. To demonstrate the VDJtools post-analysis software, the study profiled TCR beta repertoires from the peripheral blood of 13 young patients with multiple sclerosis. The multiple sclerosis patients were children and adolescents ranging in age from roughly 6 to 15 years. The protocol used for the library was PCR. Sequenced on an Illumina HiSeq 2500. To reduce PCR and sequencing biases, unique molecular identifiers were incorporated into the TCR beta cDNA libraries. Roughly 500,000 cDNA molecules were obtained for every 1 to 10 million input T cells, so each molecule roughly corresponded to one T cell. Patient libraries were prepared and sequenced with the same protocol used for the earlier healthy control dataset. Within a given batch, samples were prepared together, multiplexed and sequenced on the same HiSeq lane. The paper's processing steps were these. MIGEC was used to process the raw barcoded reads, and molecular identifier groups with only a single read were discarded before consensus assembly and CDR3 extraction. VDJtools was used for post-analysis of the clonotype tables, and diversity was normalized by down-sampling every dataset to the size of the smallest sample. To correct batch-related cross-sample contamination, repertoire overlap clustering matched CDR3 amino acid sequences but not nucleotide sequences. The public reads were reanalyzed by TCRdb: fastp trimming at Q25, MiXCR alignment, in-frame beta chains only. Each record represents a unique CDR3 protein, reported with the most common genes and DNA among its rows. The authors' filters were not applied to this entry. This sample is represented by around 150,000 distinct CDR3 sequences; under 40% of them were singletons. The ten top clones hold 25% to 35% of the sample.

In regard to this clonotype: The antigen it binds to is not known. Base qualities are not recorded, but no much larger clone differs from it by a single base.

What the work shows at the level of the full study, not this receptor alone: Roughly 5 TRBV segments, including TRBV5-6, TRBV5-1 and TRBV20-1, were significantly more frequent in patients than controls. Direct clustering with F measure showed strong co-clustering of samples prepared in the same batch, prompting a batch-effect correction. Normalized Chao1 diversity was significantly lower in multiple sclerosis patients than controls, suggesting substantial peripheral T-cell clonal expansion. The control group was slightly older than the multiple sclerosis patient group.

The material was blood, obtained after autologous hematopoietic stem cell transplantation. The TCR sequence derives from a girl aged 5-17 years with multiple sclerosis. Donor details come from another sample of the same person, matched by shared clones. The V and J genes are TRBV29-1 and TRBJ2-7, with TRBD1 perhaps the D gene, on 5 matching bases. The CDR3 reads as follows: CSVEEGVGSYEQYF. The DNA sequence reads TGCAGCGTTGAAGAAGGGGTTGGGTCCTACGAGCAGTACTTC.